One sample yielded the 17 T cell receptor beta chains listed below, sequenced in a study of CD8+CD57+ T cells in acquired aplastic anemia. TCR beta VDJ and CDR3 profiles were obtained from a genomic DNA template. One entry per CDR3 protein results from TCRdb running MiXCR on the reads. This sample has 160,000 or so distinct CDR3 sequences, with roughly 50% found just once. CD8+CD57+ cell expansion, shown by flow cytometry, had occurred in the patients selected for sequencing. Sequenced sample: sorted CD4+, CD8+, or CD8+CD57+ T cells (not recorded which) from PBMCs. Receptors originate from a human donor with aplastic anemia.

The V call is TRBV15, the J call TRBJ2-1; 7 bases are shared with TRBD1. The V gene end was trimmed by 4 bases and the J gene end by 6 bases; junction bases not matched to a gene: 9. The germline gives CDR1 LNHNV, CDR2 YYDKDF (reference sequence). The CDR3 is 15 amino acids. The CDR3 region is CATSKVTGVANEQFF. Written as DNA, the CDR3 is TGTGCCACCAGCAAGGTTACAGGGGTCGCCAATGAGCAGTTCTTC.

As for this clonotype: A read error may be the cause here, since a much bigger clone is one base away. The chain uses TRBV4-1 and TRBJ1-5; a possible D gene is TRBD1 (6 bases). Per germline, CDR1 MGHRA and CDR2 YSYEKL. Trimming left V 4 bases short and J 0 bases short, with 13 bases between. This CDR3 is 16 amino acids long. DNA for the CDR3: TGCGCCAGCAGCCGAGAACAGGGTCTTAGCAATCAGCCCCAGCATTTT. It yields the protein CASSREQGLSNQPQHF.

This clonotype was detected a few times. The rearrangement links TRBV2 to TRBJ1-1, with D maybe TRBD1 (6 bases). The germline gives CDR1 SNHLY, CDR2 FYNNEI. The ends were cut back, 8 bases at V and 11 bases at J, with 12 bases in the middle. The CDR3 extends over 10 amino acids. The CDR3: CASRRGNAFF. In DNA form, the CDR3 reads TGTGCCAGCCGAAGGGGGAATGCTTTCTTT.

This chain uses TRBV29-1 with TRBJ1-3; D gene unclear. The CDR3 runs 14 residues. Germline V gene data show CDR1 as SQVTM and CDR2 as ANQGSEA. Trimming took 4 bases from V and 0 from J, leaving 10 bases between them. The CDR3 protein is CSVAGIDSGNTIYF. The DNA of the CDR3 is TGCAGCGTTGCTGGGATTGACTCTGGAAACACCATATATTTT.

CDR3: CASTRSVAGGPSGTQYF. For the CDR3, the DNA is TGTGCCAGTACCCGATCGGTCGCGGGAGGGCCTAGTGGTACGCAGTATTTT. The J gene is TRBJ2-3, the V gene TRBV19; 9 positions match TRBD2. This CDR3 spans 17 amino acids. Germline V gives CDR1 LNHDA, CDR2 SQIVND (reference sequence). The ends lost 7 bases at V and 8 bases at J; junction bases unmatched: 19.

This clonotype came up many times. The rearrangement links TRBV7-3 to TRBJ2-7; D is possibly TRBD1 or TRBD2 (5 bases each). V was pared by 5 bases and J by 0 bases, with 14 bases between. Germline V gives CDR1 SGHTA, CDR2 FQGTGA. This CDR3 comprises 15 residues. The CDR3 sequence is CASSPTGTTSYEQYF. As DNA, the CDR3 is TGTGCCAGCAGCCCAACCGGGACCACCTCCTACGAGCAGTACTTC.

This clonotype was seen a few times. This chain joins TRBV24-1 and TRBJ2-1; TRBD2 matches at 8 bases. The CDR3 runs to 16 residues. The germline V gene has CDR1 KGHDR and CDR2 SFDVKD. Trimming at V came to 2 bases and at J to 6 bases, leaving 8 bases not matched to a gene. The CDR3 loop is CATSDYTGTRSNEQFF. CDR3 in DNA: TGTGCCACCAGTGATTACACTGGGACTAGATCCAATGAGCAGTTCTTC.

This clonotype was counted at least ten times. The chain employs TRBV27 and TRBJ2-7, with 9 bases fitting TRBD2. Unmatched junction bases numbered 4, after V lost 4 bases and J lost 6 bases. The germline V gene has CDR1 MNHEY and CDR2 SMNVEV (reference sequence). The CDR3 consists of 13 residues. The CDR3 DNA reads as TGTGCCAGCAGTTCTCGGACTAGCGCCGAGCAGTACTTC. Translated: CASSSRTSAEQYF.

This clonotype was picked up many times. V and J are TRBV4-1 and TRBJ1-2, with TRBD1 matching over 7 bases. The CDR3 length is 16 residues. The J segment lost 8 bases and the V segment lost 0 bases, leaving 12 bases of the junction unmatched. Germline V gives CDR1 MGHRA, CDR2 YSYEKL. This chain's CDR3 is CASSQEGTDDLGGYTF. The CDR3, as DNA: TGCGCCAGCAGCCAAGAGGGGACAGACGACCTCGGGGGCTACACCTTC.

The CDR3, as DNA: TGTGCCAGCAGTTTACGTATGGGAGTTTCCTACAATGAGCAGTTCTTC. As protein: CASSLRMGVSYNEQFF. V gene TRBV19 combines with J gene TRBJ2-1, with a weak D call TRBD2 (5 bases). The CDR3 is 16 amino acids. In germline, CDR1 is LNHDA, CDR2 SQIVND (reference sequence). V shed 9 bases and J shed 1 base, with 19 bases lying between them.

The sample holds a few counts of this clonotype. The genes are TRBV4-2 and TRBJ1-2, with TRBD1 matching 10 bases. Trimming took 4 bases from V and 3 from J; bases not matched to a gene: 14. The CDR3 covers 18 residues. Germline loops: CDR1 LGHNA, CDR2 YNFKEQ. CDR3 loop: CASSPGEGTGAGDYGYTF. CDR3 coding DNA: TGTGCCAGCAGCCCAGGGGAAGGGACAGGGGCTGGGGACTATGGCTACACCTTC.

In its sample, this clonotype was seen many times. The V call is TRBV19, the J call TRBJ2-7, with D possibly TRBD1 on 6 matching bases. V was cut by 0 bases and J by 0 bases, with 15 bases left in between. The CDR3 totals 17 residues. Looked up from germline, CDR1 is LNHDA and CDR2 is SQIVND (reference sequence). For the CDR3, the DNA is TGTGCCAGTAGTATAGATTTGGCAGGGGCAAGCTCCTACGAGCAGTACTTC. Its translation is CASSIDLAGASSYEQYF.

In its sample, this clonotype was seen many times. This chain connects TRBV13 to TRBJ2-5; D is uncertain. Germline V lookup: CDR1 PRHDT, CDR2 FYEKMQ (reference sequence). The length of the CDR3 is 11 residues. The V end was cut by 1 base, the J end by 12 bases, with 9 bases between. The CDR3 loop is CASSLDTAKYF. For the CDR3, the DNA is TGTGCCAGCAGCTTAGACACCGCCAAGTACTTC.

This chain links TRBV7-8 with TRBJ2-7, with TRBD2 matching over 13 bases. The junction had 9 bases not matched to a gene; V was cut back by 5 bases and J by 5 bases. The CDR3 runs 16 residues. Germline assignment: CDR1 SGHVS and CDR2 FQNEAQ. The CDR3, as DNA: TGTGCCAGCAGCCCCTGGACTAGCGGGAGCAACCACGAGCAGTACTTC. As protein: CASSPWTSGSNHEQYF.

CDR3 DNA: TGTGCCAGCAGTGATCAATACGGGGCAACCTACGAGCAGTACTTC. It translates to CASSDQYGATYEQYF. V is TRBV12-3 or TRBV12-4 and J is TRBJ2-7; either TRBD1 or TRBD2 may supply D (5 bases each). Trimming left V 5 bases short and J 2 bases short, with 16 bases between. The CDR3 is 15 residues long.

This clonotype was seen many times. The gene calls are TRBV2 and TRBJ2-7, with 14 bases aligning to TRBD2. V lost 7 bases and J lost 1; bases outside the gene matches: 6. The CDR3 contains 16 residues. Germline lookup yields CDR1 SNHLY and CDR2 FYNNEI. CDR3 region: CASIRLAGGQSYEQYF. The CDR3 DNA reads TGTGCCAGCATTAGACTAGCGGGAGGGCAATCCTACGAGCAGTACTTC.

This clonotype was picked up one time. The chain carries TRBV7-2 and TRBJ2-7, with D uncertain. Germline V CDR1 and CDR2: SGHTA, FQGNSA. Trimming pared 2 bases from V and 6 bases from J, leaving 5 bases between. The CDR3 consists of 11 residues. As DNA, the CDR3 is TGTGCCAGCAGCTTACTATCCGAGCAGTACTTC. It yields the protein CASSLLSEQYF.